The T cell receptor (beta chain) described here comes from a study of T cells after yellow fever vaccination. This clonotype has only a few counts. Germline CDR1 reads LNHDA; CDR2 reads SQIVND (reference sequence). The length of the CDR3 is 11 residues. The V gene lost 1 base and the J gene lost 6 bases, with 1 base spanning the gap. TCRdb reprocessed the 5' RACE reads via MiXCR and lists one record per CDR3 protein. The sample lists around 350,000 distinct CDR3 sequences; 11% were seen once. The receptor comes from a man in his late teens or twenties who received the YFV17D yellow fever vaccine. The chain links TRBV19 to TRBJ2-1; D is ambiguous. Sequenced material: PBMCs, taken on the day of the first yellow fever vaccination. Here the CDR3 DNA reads TGTGCCAGTAGTATAGCCAATGAGCAGTTCTTC. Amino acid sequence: CASSIANEQFF.